This T cell receptor (beta chain) comes out of a study of OX40 agonist ivuxolimab in advanced cancers. Across the whole study: While on treatment, patients had intravenous ivuxolimab at 0.01 to 10 mg/kg every 2 weeks. Study results and limitations: Both CD4+ and CD8+ T cell populations in blood had undergone clonal expansion by week 6 at 0.1 to 3.0 mg/kg. Partial responders at 0.1-3.0 mg/kg had among the lowest clonal expansion.

Points on this clone: The antigen is undetermined.

If patients had autoimmune disease history or systemic immunosuppression, they were excluded. Germline-derived CDR1 and CDR2 are MDHEN and SYDVKM. The V and J ends lost 11 bases and 6 bases respectively, with 21 bases between them. The CDR3 is 14 amino acids. Assay used: immunoSEQ multiplex PCR; TCRdb lists only in-frame clones, some missing. The sample has 75,000 to 90,000 clones, roughly 89% seen once. The clonotype originates from an adult with an advanced solid tumor such as melanoma, head and neck, liver or kidney cancer. Specimen: CD4+ or CD8+ T cells sorted from blood, collected in a trial of the OX40 agonist ivuxolimab. The V call is TRBV28, the J call TRBJ2-3; weak D call: TRBD2 (6 bases). CDR3 sequence (DNA): TGTGCCTCCCAATTGGGAGGCACATTGGATACGCAGTATTTT. Protein: CASQLGGTLDTQYF.